The 31 T cell receptor beta chains below come from one sample, sequenced in a study of breast tumors, draining lymph nodes, adjacent tissues. Samples came from axillary lymph nodes draining the breast cancer. Using its own MiXCR run on the multiplex PCR reads, TCRdb lists one record per CDR3 protein. The sample carries 84,000 or so distinct CDR3 sequences, roughly 30% recorded once. The sample taken for sequencing was axillary lymph node tissue. Receptors originate from a female donor with breast cancer. Some clones in this sample may be carry-over from other donors' samples.

This clonotype was detected ten times or more. This chain joins TRBV20-1 and TRBJ2-1; 10 nucleotides agree with TRBD2. Germline CDR1 DFQATT, CDR2 SNEGSKA (reference sequence). The J segment lost 6 bases and the V segment lost 0 bases, leaving 11 bases of the junction unmatched. CDR3 length: 17 amino acids. CDR3 in amino acids: CSARDRPLLAGANEQFF. The CDR3 DNA follows: TGCAGTGCTAGAGACCGACCTCTGCTAGCGGGGGCCAATGAGCAGTTCTTC.

This clonotype showed up many times. The genes are TRBV6-2 or TRBV6-3 and TRBJ2-7; TRBD1 matches 9 bases. This CDR3 is built from 13 residues. Trimming cost V 6 bases and J 5 bases; bases outside gene matches: 5. The germline V gene encodes CDR1 MNHEY and CDR2 SVGEGT. CDR3 loop: CASRRTGAHEQYF. The CDR3, as DNA: TGTGCCAGCAGGCGGACAGGGGCCCACGAGCAGTACTTC.

The table lists this clonotype with many counts. This chain joins TRBV20-1 and TRBJ2-7, with 13 bases identical to TRBD2. The V and J ends lost 1 base and 2 bases, in that order; junction bases with no gene match: 5. The germline gives CDR1 DFQATT, CDR2 SNEGSKA (reference sequence). CDR3 length: 16 residues. The CDR3 bases are TGCAGTGCTAGAGGTACCGGGACTAGCGGGACCTACGAGCAGTACTTC. Translation gives CSARGTGTSGTYEQYF.

Of note for this clonotype: The junction departs from germline at one end; a sequencing error may be responsible. The chain employs TRBV20-1 and TRBJ1-5; no firm D call. CDR1 and CDR2 (germline): DFQATT, SNEGSKA (reference sequence). The CDR3 totals 13 residues. In DNA, the CDR3 is TGCAGTGCTAGACAGGACCACGATCAGCCCCCGCATTTT. Translating it yields CSARQDHDQPPHF.

Turning to this clonotype: A single base separates this from a much larger clone, so it may be a read error. The conserved closing phenylalanine or tryptophan is absent in this CDR3, likely reflecting a read error. The chain has TRBV9 and TRBJ2-1; D uncertain. The CDR3 loop spans 17 amino acids. Between the trimmed V and J ends, which lost 3 bases and 0 bases, there was a span of 16 bases. CDR1 is SGDLS, CDR2 YYNGEE, per germline. In DNA form, the CDR3 reads TGTGCCAGCAGCGCGCGTCTTTTTCCGGGCTCCTACAATGAGCAGTTCCTC. It specifies CASSARLFPGSYNEQFL.

This clonotype occurred many times. The chain uses TRBV6-1 and TRBJ2-3, with unresolved D. The CDR3 is 15 residues long. V lost 3 bases, J lost 0 bases, and 10 bases lay in between. In germline, CDR1 is MNHNS, CDR2 SASEGT. The CDR3, as DNA: TGTGCCAGCAGTGACCGCTCCTTTAGCACAGATACGCAGTATTTT. Encoded protein: CASSDRSFSTDTQYF.

Note on this clonotype: This clone may be a read error of a much larger clone one base away. V is TRBV20-1 and J is TRBJ1-2; possibly TRBD1 for D (5 bases). The V end was cut by 2 bases, the J end by 8 bases, with 24 bases between. This CDR3 has 16 amino acids. Germline V gene data show CDR1 as DFQATT and CDR2 as SNEGSKA (reference sequence). CDR3 nucleotide sequence: TGCAGTGCTAGACCCCCTCCGGGACGGGCAGTGGTCGGCTACACCTTC. This encodes CSARPPPGRAVVGYTF.

There are many counts of this clonotype. The rearrangement links TRBV9 to TRBJ1-3; D call uncertain. Germline-derived CDR1 and CDR2 are SGDLS and YYNGEE. The CDR3 consists of 14 residues. V gave up 2 bases and J gave up 1 base, with 7 bases separating them. The CDR3 bases are TGTGCCAGCAGCGTGACGGGGTCTGGAAACACCATATATTTT. Translation: CASSVTGSGNTIYF.

The gene calls are TRBV19 and TRBJ2-5; 7 bases are shared with TRBD2. The CDR3 spans 14 residues. Germline V gene lookup returns CDR1 LNHDA and CDR2 SQIVND (reference sequence). V lost 8 bases, J lost 2 bases, and 8 bases stayed unmatched. The CDR3 is CASSPGLRQETQYF. The CDR3 nucleotides read TGTGCCAGTTCCCCGGGACTAAGACAAGAGACCCAGTACTTC.

In this sample, this clonotype turned up many times. The V and J genes are TRBV20-1 and TRBJ2-7; D is tentatively TRBD1 or TRBD2 (5 bases each). Deletions cut 1 base from V and 0 bases from J, with 7 bases between. The CDR3 extends over 13 amino acids. CDR1 is DFQATT, CDR2 SNEGSKA, per germline (reference sequence). The CDR3: CSARGGGSYEQYF. In DNA, the CDR3 is TGCAGTGCTAGAGGTGGGGGCTCCTACGAGCAGTACTTC.

Ten or more counts support this clonotype. The chain joins TRBV6-1 to TRBJ1-6, with no clear D. CDR1 MNHNS and CDR2 SASEGT come from the germline V gene. The CDR3 sequence is 15 residues long. V was clipped by 1 base and J by 2 bases, with 6 bases between them. The CDR3 loop is CASSEERAYNSPLHF. The CDR3 nucleotides are TGTGCCAGCAGTGAAGAAAGGGCCTATAATTCACCCCTCCACTTT.

About this clonotype itself: A much larger clone sits a single nucleotide away, making a read error possible. The chain links TRBV28 to TRBJ1-4, with 9 bases fitting TRBD1. The length of the CDR3 is 15 residues. Germline-derived CDR1 and CDR2 are MDHEN and SYDVKM. CDR3 loop: CASSRDRATNGKLFF. The CDR3 bases are TGTGCCAGCAGTCGGGACAGGGCAACTAATGGAAAACTGTTTTTT.

The chain joins TRBV20-1 to TRBJ2-1; 8 bases align to TRBD2. After removal of 6 bases from V and 7 bases from J, the junction contained 5 bases not matched to a gene. CDR1 and CDR2 (germline): DFQATT, SNEGSKA (reference sequence). CDR3 length: 12 residues. CDR3 amino acids: CSAHSGINEQFF. CDR3 sequence (DNA): TGCAGTGCCCATAGCGGGATTAATGAGCAGTTCTTC.

The V gene is TRBV7-9, the J gene TRBJ1-6; TRBD1 is a possible D gene (6 bases). Trimming took off 5 bases at V and 6 bases at J, with 14 bases between the two ends. CDR1 is SEHNR and CDR2 is FQNEAQ in the germline V gene (reference sequence). The CDR3 runs to 15 residues. In DNA, the CDR3 is TGTGCCAGCAGCCCTGGGACAAATAGTAATTCACCCCTCCACTTT. The encoded protein is CASSPGTNSNSPLHF. The entire variable domain, with the rest obtained from reference TRBV7-9 and TRBJ1-6, is as follows: DTGVSQNPRHKITKRGQNVTFRCDPISEHNRLYWYRQTLGQGPEFLTYFQNEAQLEKSRLLSDRFSAERPKGSFSTLEIQRTEQGDSAMYLCASSPGTNSNSPLHFGNGTRLTVT.

The table lists this clonotype with many counts. A much larger clone lies a single base off, so this may be a read error. The rearrangement links TRBV20-1 to TRBJ2-2; 10 nucleotides agree with TRBD2. CDR3 length: 16 amino acids. Trimming took 4 bases from V and 4 from J; bases not matched to a gene: 9. Per the germline V gene, CDR1 is DFQATT and CDR2 is SNEGSKA (reference sequence). The CDR3 loop is CSATPSGRAPTGELFF. The CDR3 DNA is TGCAGTGCTACGCCGAGCGGGAGGGCCCCCACCGGGGAGCTGTTTTTT.

Regarding this clonotype: This may be a read error: a much more frequent sequence differs by one nucleotide. The rearrangement links TRBV6-1 to TRBJ2-6; D is unclear. CDR1 and CDR2 (germline): MNHNS, SASEGT. V lost 11 bases and J lost 2, with 10 bases in between. This CDR3 is built from 13 residues. CDR3 sequence (DNA): TGTGCCGTTACACGTACTGGGGCCAACGTCCTGACTTTC. It codes for CAVTRTGANVLTF.

This clonotype has at least ten counts. V and J are TRBV20-1 and TRBJ2-2; 10 nucleotides align to TRBD2. V gave up 3 bases and J gave up 5 bases; unmatched junction bases: 15. Per the germline V gene, CDR1 is DFQATT and CDR2 is SNEGSKA (reference sequence). The CDR3 covers 18 residues. CDR3 residues: CSARGPSGRRATTGELFF. CDR3 DNA sequence: TGCAGTGCTAGGGGTCCTAGCGGGAGACGTGCGACAACCGGGGAGCTGTTTTTT.

This clonotype was picked up many times. The rearrangement joins TRBV7-9 to TRBJ2-2, with 9 bases lining up with TRBD1. This CDR3 spans 14 amino acids. Germline values: CDR1 SEHNR, CDR2 FQNEAQ (reference sequence). The J segment lost 6 bases and the V segment lost 4 bases, leaving 3 bases of the junction unmatched. The CDR3 region is CASSWTGVAGELFF. The CDR3 DNA reads as TGTGCCAGCAGCTGGACAGGGGTCGCCGGGGAGCTGTTTTTT.

This clonotype was seen repeatedly, ten times or more. The rearrangement uses TRBV3-1 and TRBJ2-7, with 8 bases aligning to TRBD2. The V gene's germline CDR1 is LGHDT and CDR2 YNNKEL (reference sequence). This CDR3 contains 19 residues. The V and J ends lost 4 bases and 3 bases, in that order; junction bases with no gene match: 20. The DNA for the CDR3 is TGTGCCAGCAGCCCGTTGGGGGGGGGACTAGTCGATACCTACTACGAGCAGTACTTC. It specifies CASSPLGGGLVDTYYEQYF.

In regard to this clonotype: This may be a read error: a much more frequent sequence differs by one nucleotide. V usage is TRBV11-3 and J usage is TRBJ2-2, with D uncertain. Germline V gene data show CDR1 as SGHNT and CDR2 as YENEEA. The CDR3 runs to 15 residues. V lost 3 bases and J lost 4, with 12 bases in between. The CDR3 protein is CASSFRASTTGELFF. The CDR3 DNA is TGTGCCAGCAGCTTCCGGGCCTCGACCACCGGGGAGCTGTTTTTT.

This clonotype appeared many times. This chain connects TRBV12-3 or TRBV12-4 to TRBJ2-3; D uncertain. With 0 bases removed from V and 2 bases from J, the gap between germline ends came to 12 bases. This CDR3 is built from 16 residues. CDR3 residues: CASSLARLRTTDTQYF. DNA of the CDR3: TGTGCCAGCAGTTTAGCGCGTCTCAGAACCACAGATACGCAGTATTTT.

In this sample, this clonotype turned up many times. This sequence joins TRBV12-3 or TRBV12-4 and TRBJ2-5, with D tentatively TRBD1 or TRBD2 (5 bases each). Trimming removed 8 bases from V and 2 bases from J, with 15 bases in between. CDR3 length: 14 residues. The CDR3 DNA reads as TGTGCCAGCCGCTATGGGGGACCTCAAGAGACCCAGTACTTC. Translating it yields CASRYGGPQETQYF.

There are many counts of this clonotype. CDR3: CSVADRTDTQYF. In DNA, the CDR3 is TGCAGCGTTGCTGACAGGACAGATACGCAGTATTTT. V and J are TRBV29-1 and TRBJ2-3, with D maybe TRBD1 (6 bases). The ends were cut back, 4 bases at V and 3 bases at J, with 8 bases in the middle. The CDR3 is 12 residues long. CDR1 and CDR2 (germline): SQVTM, ANQGSEA.

This clonotype was recorded a few times. One base away lies a much larger clone, so this may be a sequencing read error. This sequence joins TRBV5-1 and TRBJ2-1; D remains unclear. CDR1 is SGHRS and CDR2 is YFSETQ in the germline V gene. This CDR3 region has 15 residues. CDR3 sequence reads: CASGQDTHPDNERFF. As DNA, the CDR3 is TGCGCCAGCGGCCAAGATACGCATCCCGACAATGAGCGGTTCTTC.

This clonotype was counted many times. The chain is built from TRBV20-1 and TRBJ2-1; possible D gene TRBD2, 5 bases. V gave up 5 bases and J gave up 0 bases, with 20 bases separating them. The CDR3 is made up of 17 amino acids. The germline V gene encodes CDR1 DFQATT and CDR2 SNEGSKA (reference sequence). The DNA of the CDR3 is TGCAGTGCTGCCCCCCATGCGGGTGGGAGCTCCTACAATGAGCAGTTCTTC. This translates into CSAAPHAGGSSYNEQFF.

This clonotype was found many times. V is TRBV19 and J is TRBJ2-3, with 12 bases that match TRBD2. Germline CDR1 reads LNHDA; CDR2 reads SQIVND (reference sequence). The V gene end was trimmed by 6 bases and the J gene end by 4 bases; junction bases not matched to a gene: 23. The CDR3 loop spans 21 amino acids. DNA for the CDR3: TGTGCCAGTAGCCTAAACCTGGCTAGCGGGAGGGCGGGTCGAGTTGCAGATACGCAGTATTTT. Its protein product is CASSLNLASGRAGRVADTQYF.

The chain has TRBV29-1 and TRBJ2-1, with 13 bases fitting TRBD2. The V segment lost 5 bases and the J segment 6 bases; nucleotides outside the gene matches: 10. Germline loops: CDR1 SQVTM, CDR2 ANQGSEA. The length of the CDR3 is 16 residues. CDR3 nucleotide sequence: TGCAGCGTTAACCCTCTACTAGCGGGAGGGGCCAATGAGCAGTTCTTC. Amino acids: CSVNPLLAGGANEQFF.

This clonotype was recorded once. V gene TRBV5-1 combines with J gene TRBJ1-2; maybe TRBD1 (6 bases). The germline V gene has CDR1 SGHRS and CDR2 YFSETQ. Trimming removed 6 bases from V and 2 bases from J, with 8 bases in between. CDR3 length equals 12 residues. The CDR3 protein is CASKGENYGYTF. The CDR3, as DNA: TGCGCCAGCAAGGGGGAGAACTATGGCTACACCTTC.

There are a few counts of this clonotype. A read error is possible here, since a much larger clone lies one base away. V and J are TRBV12-3 or TRBV12-4 and TRBJ2-3; D gene uncertain. The J call is uncertain, as TRBJ1-5 better fits the DNA end. The CDR3 covers 14 residues. CDR3 region: CASSLAPSTDTQHF. Written as DNA, the CDR3 is TGTGCCAGCAGTTTAGCCCCTAGCACAGATACGCAGCATTTT.

J is TRBJ2-7 and V is TRBV12-3 or TRBV12-4; maybe TRBD1 (6 bases). The CDR3 runs to 14 residues. The germline V and J ends were trimmed by 7 bases and 0 bases, with 13 bases remaining between them. CDR3 protein: CASTRTGNSYEQYF. In DNA form, the CDR3 reads TGTGCCAGCACCCGCACAGGGAACTCCTACGAGCAGTACTTC.

This clonotype was counted ten times or more. This chain links TRBV5-1 with TRBJ2-7, with D maybe TRBD1 (6 bases). The germline V and J ends were trimmed by 0 bases and 5 bases, with 18 bases remaining between them. Looked up from germline, CDR1 is SGHRS and CDR2 is YFSETQ. There are 16 residues in the CDR3. CDR3 nucleotides: TGCGCCAGCAGCTTGGCCGAGGGGGACCCTATAAACGAGCAGTACTTC. It is translated as CASSLAEGDPINEQYF. The complete variable domain, with remaining parts taken from reference TRBV5-1 and TRBJ2-7, reads KAGVTQTPRYLIKTRGQQVTLSCSPISGHRSVSWYQQTPGQGLQFLFEYFSETQRNKGNFPGRFSGRQFSNSRSEMNVSTLELGDSALYLCASSLAEGDPINEQYFGPGTRLTVT.